This TCR beta chain is drawn from a study of shared clonotypes between healthy human individuals. Germline CDR1 is MGHRA and CDR2 is YSYEKL. The CDR3 loop spans 17 amino acids. The V and J ends lost 0 bases and 0 bases, in that order; junction bases with no gene match: 5. Clones were sequenced by immunoSEQ multiplex PCR, and TCRdb holds only the in-frame ones, with some missing. The table includes a few hundred thousand clones, around 79% detected once. The sequenced sample was PBMCs. This receptor was obtained from a woman in her 40s in good health. Some clones in this sample may be carry-over from other donors' samples. The genes are TRBV4-1 and TRBJ2-3; 8 nucleotides agree with TRBD1. CDR3 bases: TGCGCCAGCAGCCAAGAATCAGGGGGCGGGAGCACAGATACGCAGTATTTT. It codes for CASSQESGGGSTDTQYF.